This T cell receptor beta chain was documented in a study of blood T cells in healthy people across ages. Study-wide points: Roughly linear age-related decline in beta diversity appeared, significant by age 40.

Next came a second PCR, run for about 7 to 11 cycles, which used a sample-barcoded 5' primer along with a J-beta primer mix. Via MiXCR, TCRdb re-called the 5' RACE reads, giving one row per CDR3 protein. The table includes 650,000 to 900,000 distinct CDR3 sequences, around two thirds detected once. Details on this clonotype: Its matching antigen is unknown.

The TCR sequence derives from a young man in good health. The sequenced sample consisted of blood.

The DNA of the CDR3 is TGTGCCAGTTCGACAGGGAGTACCGGGGAGCTGTTTTTT. Translated, it gives CASSTGSTGELFF. V is TRBV5-6 and J is TRBJ2-2, with 7 nucleotides matching TRBD1. The ends lost 8 bases at V and 5 bases at J; junction bases unmatched: 6. This CDR3 is built from 13 residues. The germline V gene has CDR1 SGHDT and CDR2 YYEEEE.